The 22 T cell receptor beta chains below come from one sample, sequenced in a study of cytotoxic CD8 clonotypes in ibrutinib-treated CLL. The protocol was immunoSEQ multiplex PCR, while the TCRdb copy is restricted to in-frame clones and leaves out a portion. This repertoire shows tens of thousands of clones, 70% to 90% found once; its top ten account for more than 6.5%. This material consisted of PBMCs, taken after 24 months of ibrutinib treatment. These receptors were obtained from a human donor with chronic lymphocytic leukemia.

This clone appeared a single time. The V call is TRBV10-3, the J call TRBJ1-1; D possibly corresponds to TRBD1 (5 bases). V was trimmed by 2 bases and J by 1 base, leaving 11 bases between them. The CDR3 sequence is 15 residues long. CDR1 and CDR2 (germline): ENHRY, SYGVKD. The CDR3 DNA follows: TGTGCCATCAGTGAGGAGGGAACAGGGAACACTGAAGCTTTCTTT. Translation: CAISEEGTGNTEAFF.

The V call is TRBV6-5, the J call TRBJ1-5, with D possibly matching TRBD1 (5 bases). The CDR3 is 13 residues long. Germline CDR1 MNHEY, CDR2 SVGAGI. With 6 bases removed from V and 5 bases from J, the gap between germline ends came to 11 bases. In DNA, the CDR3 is TGTGCCAGCAGCCCCCAGGGATATCAGCCCCAGCATTTT. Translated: CASSPQGYQPQHF.

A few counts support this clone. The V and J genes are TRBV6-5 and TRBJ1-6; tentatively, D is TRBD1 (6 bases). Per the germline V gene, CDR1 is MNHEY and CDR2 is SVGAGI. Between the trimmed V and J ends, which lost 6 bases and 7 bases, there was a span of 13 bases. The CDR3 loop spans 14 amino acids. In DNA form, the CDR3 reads TGTGCCAGCAGCTCCGGGACACACAATTCACCCCTCCACTTT. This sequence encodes CASSSGTHNSPLHF.

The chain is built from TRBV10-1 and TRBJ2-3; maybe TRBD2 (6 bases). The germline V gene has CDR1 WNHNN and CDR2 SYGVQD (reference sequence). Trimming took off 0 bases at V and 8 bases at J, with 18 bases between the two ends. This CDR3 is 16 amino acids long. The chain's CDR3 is CASSESIASVQGTQYF. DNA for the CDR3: TGCGCCAGCAGTGAGTCGATAGCTAGCGTTCAGGGTACGCAGTATTTT.

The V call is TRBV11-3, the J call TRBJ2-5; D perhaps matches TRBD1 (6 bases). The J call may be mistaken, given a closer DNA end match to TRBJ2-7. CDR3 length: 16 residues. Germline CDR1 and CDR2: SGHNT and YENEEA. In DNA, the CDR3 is TGTGCCAGCAGCTTAGATTCCGGACAGAAAACGCACGAGCAGTACTTC. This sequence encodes CASSLDSGQKTHEQYF.

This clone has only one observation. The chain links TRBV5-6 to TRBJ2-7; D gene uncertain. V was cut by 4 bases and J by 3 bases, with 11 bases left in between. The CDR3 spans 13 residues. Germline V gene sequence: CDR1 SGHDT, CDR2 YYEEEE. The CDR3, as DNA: TGTGCCAGCAGCCAAGGGCTCAACTACGAGCAGTACTTC. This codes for CASSQGLNYEQYF.

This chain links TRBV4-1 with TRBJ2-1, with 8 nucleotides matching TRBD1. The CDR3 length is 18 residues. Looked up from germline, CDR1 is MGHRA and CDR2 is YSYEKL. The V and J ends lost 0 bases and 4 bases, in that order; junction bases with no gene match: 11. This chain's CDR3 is CASSQEDRTGFEYNEQFF. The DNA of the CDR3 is TGCGCCAGCAGCCAAGAGGACCGGACAGGGTTTGAATACAATGAGCAGTTCTTC.

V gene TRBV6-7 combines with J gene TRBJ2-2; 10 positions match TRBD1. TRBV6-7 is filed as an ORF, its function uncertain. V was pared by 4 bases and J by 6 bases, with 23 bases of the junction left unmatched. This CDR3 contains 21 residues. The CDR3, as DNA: TGTGCCAGCAGTTGCTTTCGCGGAGACAGGGGGCAAGATAAATGTTCCGGGGAGCTGTTTTTT. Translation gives CASSCFRGDRGQDKCSGELFF.

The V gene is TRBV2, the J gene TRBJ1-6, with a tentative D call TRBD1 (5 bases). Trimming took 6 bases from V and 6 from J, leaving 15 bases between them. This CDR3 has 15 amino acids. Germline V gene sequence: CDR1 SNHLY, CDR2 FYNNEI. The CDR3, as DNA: TGTGCCAGCAGAAACGAAGGGCAGGGTAATTCACCCCTCCACTTT. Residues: CASRNEGQGNSPLHF.

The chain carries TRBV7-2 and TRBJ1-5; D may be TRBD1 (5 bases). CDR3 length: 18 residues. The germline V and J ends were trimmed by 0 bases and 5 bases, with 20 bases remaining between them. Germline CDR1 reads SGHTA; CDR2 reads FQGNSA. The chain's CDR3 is CASSLAPRGVGSYQPQHF. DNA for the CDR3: TGTGCCAGCAGCTTAGCCCCGAGGGGCGTTGGCTCATATCAGCCCCAGCATTTT.

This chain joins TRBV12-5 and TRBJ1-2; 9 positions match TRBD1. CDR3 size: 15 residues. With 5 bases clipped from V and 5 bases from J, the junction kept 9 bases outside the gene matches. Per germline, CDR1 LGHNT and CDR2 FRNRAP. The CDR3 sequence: CASGLPPTGGYGYTF. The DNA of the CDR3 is TGTGCTAGTGGTCTCCCACCGACAGGGGGATATGGCTACACCTTC.

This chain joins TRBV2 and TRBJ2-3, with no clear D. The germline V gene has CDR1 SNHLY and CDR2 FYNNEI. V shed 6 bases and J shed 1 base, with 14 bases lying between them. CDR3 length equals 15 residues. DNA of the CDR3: TGTGCCAGCAGAGCCGGACCCCTCGGCACAGATACGCAGTATTTT. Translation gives CASRAGPLGTDTQYF.

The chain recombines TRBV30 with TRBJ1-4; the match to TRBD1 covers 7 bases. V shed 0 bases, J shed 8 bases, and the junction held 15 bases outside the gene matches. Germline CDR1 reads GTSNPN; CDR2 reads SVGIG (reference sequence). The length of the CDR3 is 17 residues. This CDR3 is CAWSVQGRGASKEKLFF. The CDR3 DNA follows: TGTGCCTGGAGTGTACAGGGGAGAGGGGCGTCAAAAGAAAAACTGTTTTTT. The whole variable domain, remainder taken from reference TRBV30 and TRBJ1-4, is SQTIHQWPATLVQPVGSPLSLECTVEGTSNPNLYWYRQAAGRGLQLLFYSVGIGQISSEVPQNLSASRPQDRQFILSSKKLLLSDSGFYLCAWSVQGRGASKEKLFFGSGTQLSVL.

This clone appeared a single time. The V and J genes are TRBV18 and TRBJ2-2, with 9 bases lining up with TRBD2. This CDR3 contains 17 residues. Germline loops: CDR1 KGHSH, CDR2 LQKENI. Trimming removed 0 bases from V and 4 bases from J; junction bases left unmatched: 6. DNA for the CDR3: TGTGCCAGCTCACCACCGAGTGGGACTAGCAGCACCGGGGAGCTGTTTTTT. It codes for CASSPPSGTSSTGELFF.

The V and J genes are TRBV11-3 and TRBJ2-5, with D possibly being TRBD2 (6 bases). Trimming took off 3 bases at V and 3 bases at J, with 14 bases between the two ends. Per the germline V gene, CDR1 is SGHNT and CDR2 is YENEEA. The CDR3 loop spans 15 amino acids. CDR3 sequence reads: CASSLGGDSEETQYF. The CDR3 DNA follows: TGTGCCAGCAGCTTGGGCGGGGACTCGGAAGAGACCCAGTACTTC.

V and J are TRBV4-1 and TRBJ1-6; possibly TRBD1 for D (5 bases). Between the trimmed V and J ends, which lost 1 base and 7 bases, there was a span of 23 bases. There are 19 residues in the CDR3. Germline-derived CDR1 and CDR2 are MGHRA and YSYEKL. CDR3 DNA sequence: TGCGCCAGCAGCCAAGTGGGTGTGGGGCGAACCTTCAGGAATTCACCCCTCCACTTT. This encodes CASSQVGVGRTFRNSPLHF.

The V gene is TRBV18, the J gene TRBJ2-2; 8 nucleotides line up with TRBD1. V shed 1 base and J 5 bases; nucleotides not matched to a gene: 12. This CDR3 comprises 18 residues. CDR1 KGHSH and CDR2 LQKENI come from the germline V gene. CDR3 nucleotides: TGTGCCAGCTCACCACGTACGAATCGACAGGGGATGACCGGGGAGCTGTTTTTT. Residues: CASSPRTNRQGMTGELFF. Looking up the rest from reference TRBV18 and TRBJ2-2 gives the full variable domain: NAGVMQNPRHLVRRRGQEARLRCSPMKGHSHVYWYRQLPEEGLKFMVYLQKENIIDESGMPKERFSAEFPKEGPSILRIQQVVRGDSAAYFCASSPRTNRQGMTGELFFGEGSRLTVL.

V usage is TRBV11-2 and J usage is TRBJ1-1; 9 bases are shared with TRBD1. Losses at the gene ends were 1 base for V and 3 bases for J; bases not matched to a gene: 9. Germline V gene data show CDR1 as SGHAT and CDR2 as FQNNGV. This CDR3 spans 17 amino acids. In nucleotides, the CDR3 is TGTGCCAGCAGCTTAGTGGGACAGGGTATAGGATACACTGAAGCTTTCTTT. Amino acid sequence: CASSLVGQGIGYTEAFF.

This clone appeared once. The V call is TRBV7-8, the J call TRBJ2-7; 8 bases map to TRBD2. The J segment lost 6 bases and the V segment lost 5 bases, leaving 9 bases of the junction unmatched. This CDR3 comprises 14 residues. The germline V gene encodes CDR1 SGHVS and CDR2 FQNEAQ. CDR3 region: CASSPGRGSREQYF. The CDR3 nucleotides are TGTGCCAGCAGCCCCGGGAGGGGGTCTCGCGAGCAGTACTTC. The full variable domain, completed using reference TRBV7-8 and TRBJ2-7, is GAGVSQSPRYKVAKRGQDVALRCDPISGHVSLFWYQQALGQGPEFLTYFQNEAQLDKSGLPSDRFFAERPEGSVSTLKIQRTQQEDSAVYLCASSPGRGSREQYFGPGTRLTVT.

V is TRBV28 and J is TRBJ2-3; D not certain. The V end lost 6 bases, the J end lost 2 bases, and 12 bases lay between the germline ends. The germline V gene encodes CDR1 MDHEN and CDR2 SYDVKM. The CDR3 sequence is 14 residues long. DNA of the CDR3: TGTGCCAGCAGCTTACCCGATTTCACAGATACGCAGTATTTT. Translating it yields CASSLPDFTDTQYF. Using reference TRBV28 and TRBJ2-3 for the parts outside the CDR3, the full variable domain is DVKVTQSSRYLVKRTGEKVFLECVQDMDHENMFWYRQDPGLGLRLIYFSYDVKMKEKGDIPEGYSVSREKKERFSLILESASTNQTSMYLCASSLPDFTDTQYFGPGTRLTVL.

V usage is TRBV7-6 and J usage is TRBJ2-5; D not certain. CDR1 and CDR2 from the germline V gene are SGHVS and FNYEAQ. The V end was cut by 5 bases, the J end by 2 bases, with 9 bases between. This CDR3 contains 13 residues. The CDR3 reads CASSKTRQETQYF. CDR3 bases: TGTGCCAGCAGCAAGACACGACAAGAGACCCAGTACTTC.

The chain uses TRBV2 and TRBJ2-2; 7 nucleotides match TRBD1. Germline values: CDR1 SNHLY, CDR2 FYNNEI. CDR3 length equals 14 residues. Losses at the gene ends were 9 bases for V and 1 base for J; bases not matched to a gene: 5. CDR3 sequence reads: CARTGTENTGELFF. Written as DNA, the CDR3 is TGTGCCAGAACCGGGACAGAGAACACCGGGGAGCTGTTTTTT.